This TCR beta chain appears in the sequencing data of a study of blood T cell repertoires in COVID-19. On the study more broadly: Sample material is recorded as cDNA or gDNA derived from T cells, B-cell-depleted T cells, or PBMCs.

Generated by immunoSEQ multiplex PCR, the TCRdb table keeps only in-frame clones and is missing some. The sample lists around 150,000 clones; approximately 83% were seen once. V dropped 8 bases and J dropped 7; count of bases not matched to a gene: 14. CDR3 length equals 14 residues. Germline CDR1 is SGHVS and CDR2 is FQNEAQ. The sample consisted of peripheral blood. The receptor was isolated from an older woman with acute or convalescent COVID-19. The chain has TRBV7-8 and TRBJ2-7; 7 nucleotides line up with TRBD1. Written as DNA, the CDR3 is TGTGCCAGCCGCCCTGGACAGGCCTTAGGGGAGCAGTACTTC. It is translated as CASRPGQALGEQYF.